The rows below give T cell receptor beta chains drawn from one sample of a study of T cells in Graves' hyperthyroidism and ophthalmopathy. TCRdb recomputed calls from the multiplex PCR reads with MiXCR, one row per CDR3 protein. The table shows over 300,000 distinct CDR3 sequences, with roughly an eighth occurring only once. Sequencing used blood. These receptors all come from a woman between 40 and 55 years old with Graves' ophthalmopathy. CDR3s include the opening cysteine and the closing phenylalanine or tryptophan. Fields, in order: CDR3 protein, CDR3 DNA, V gene, J gene, D gene, clone size. A D gene is named only where the DNA matches it firmly. The listing skips clone size in some rows; elsewhere it reads once, few, many or a size class.

CASSPAVGVTEAFF	TGTGCCAGCAGCCCCGCAGTGGGGGTCACTGAAGCTTTCTTT	TRBV7-9	TRBJ1-1	.	.
CASSSRTSGSSYNEQFF	TGTGCCAGCAGTTCCCGGACTAGCGGGAGCTCCTACAATGAGCAGTTCTTC	TRBV2	TRBJ2-1	TRBD2	many
CASSLGPGGRGYEQYF	TGTGCCAGCAGCTTAGGCCCTGGCGGGAGGGGCTACGAGCAGTACTTC	TRBV7-9	TRBJ2-7	TRBD2	many
CASSEGGLAIRYTF	TGTGCCAGCAGTGAAGGAGGGCTGGCGATCCGCTACACCTTC	TRBV6-1	TRBJ1-2	.	many
CASSIDDSGSGNTIYF	TGTGCCAGTAGTATAGACGACAGTGGCTCTGGAAACACCATATATTTT	TRBV19	TRBJ1-3	.	few
CASSPKFVWGNEQFF	TGTGCCAGCAGCCCCAAGTTTGTCTGGGGGAATGAGCAGTTCTTC	TRBV11-2	TRBJ2-1	.	many
CASSRTWFYEQYF	TGTGCCAGCAGCAGGACTTGGTTTTACGAGCAGTACTTC	TRBV7-2	TRBJ2-7	.	many
CASSFDIRSYNEQFF	TGTGCCAGCAGTTTCGACATCCGCTCCTACAATGAGCAGTTCTTC	TRBV28	TRBJ2-1	.	many
CASSLGRRQGSNTEAFF	TGCGCCAGCAGCTTGGGAAGGAGACAGGGTTCGAACACTGAAGCTTTCTTT	TRBV5-1	TRBJ1-1	TRBD1	few
CARPVSGTGSVTEAFF	TGCGCCAGACCCGTATCCGGGACAGGGTCTGTCACTGAAGCTTTCTTT	TRBV10-1	TRBJ1-1	TRBD1	many
CSARKDTYEQYF	TGCAGTGCTAGGAAGGACACATACGAGCAGTACTTC	TRBV20-1	TRBJ2-7	.	many
CASSLKSGPNYGYTF	TGTGCCAGCAGCTTGAAAAGTGGCCCTAACTATGGCTACACCTTC	TRBV5-5	TRBJ1-2	.	few
CASSLSLKGSGRLSSYNEQFF	TGTGCCAGCAGTTTATCCCTAAAGGGTAGCGGGAGATTATCCTCTTACAATGAGCAGTTCTTC	TRBV28	TRBJ2-1	TRBD2	many
CASSGTGLPSSYEQYF	TGTGCCAGCAGTGGAACCGGGCTCCCAAGCTCCTACGAGCAGTACTTC	TRBV27	TRBJ2-7	.	many
CASSQETRERLGTEAFF	TGTGCCAGCAGCCAGGAGACAAGGGAGAGATTGGGCACTGAAGCTTTCTTT	TRBV3-1	TRBJ1-1	.	.
CSAISGNLNQPQHF	TGCAGTGCTATCAGTGGGAACCTCAATCAGCCCCAGCATTTT	TRBV20-1	TRBJ1-5	.	many
CASIPRPYTDTQYF	TGTGCCTCCATCCCCCGCCCCTACACAGATACGCAGTATTTT	TRBV27	TRBJ2-3	.	few
CASPPRERAEAFF	TGTGCCAGCCCCCCCCGTGAAAGGGCTGAAGCTTTCTTT	TRBV2	TRBJ1-1	.	many
CASSLELTGELFF	TGTGCCAGCAGTTTAGAGCTTACCGGGGAGCTGTTTTTT	TRBV28	TRBJ2-2	.	.
CASSSGLAGGSANEQFF	TGTGCCAGCAGTTCTGGACTAGCGGGGGGGTCTGCGAATGAGCAGTTCTTC	TRBV12-3/TRBV12-4	TRBJ2-1	TRBD2	many
CASGLAGTPSEAFF	TGTGCTAGTGGTTTGGCGGGGACGCCGTCCGAAGCTTTCTTT	TRBV12-5	TRBJ1-1	.	few
CASSASGIRANEKLFF	TGTGCCAGCAGCGCTTCAGGGATCAGGGCTAATGAAAAACTGTTTTTT	TRBV9	TRBJ1-4	.	.
CASTLRWGRGLNQPQHF	TGTGCCAGCACCCTCCGATGGGGCAGGGGACTCAATCAGCCCCAGCATTTT	TRBV27	TRBJ1-5	.	.
CASSTRTKTDTQYF	TGTGCCAGCAGTACCCGGACCAAAACCGATACGCAGTATTTT	TRBV12-3/TRBV12-4	TRBJ2-3	.	few